These T cell receptor beta chains were read from a single sample in a study of breast tumors, draining lymph nodes, adjacent tissues. TCRdb recomputed calls from the multiplex PCR reads with MiXCR, one row per CDR3 protein. The sample has 13,000 or so distinct CDR3 sequences, 45% to 55% seen once. The sample consisted of tumor-adjacent breast tissue. These receptors were obtained from a female donor with breast cancer. Some clones in this sample may be carry-over from other donors' samples. The conserved cysteine and the conserved F or W are not part of the CDR3 here.

v_gene	j_gene	CDR3aa
TRBV29-1	TRBJ2-7	SVVWASNYEQY
TRBV12-3/TRBV12-4	TRBJ2-5	ASSPSGTWQETQY
TRBV9	TRBJ2-1	ASSVVGLPSDEQF
TRBV7-6	TRBJ2-2	ASSSGLAGLNTGELF
TRBV30	TRBJ2-7	AWSRQASGSYEQY
TRBV7-9	TRBJ2-7	ASSSLPNICVLLCQGGPEQY
TRBV30	TRBJ2-3	AWSEQSTDTQY
TRBV19	TRBJ2-7	ASSIAIREAYEQY
TRBV5-1	TRBJ2-7	ASSRTPSGSAYEQY
TRBV6-1	TRBJ1-2	ATGDYGYT
TRBV10-2	TRBJ2-7	ASSELGTSGRAAYYEQY
TRBV19	TRBJ2-3	ASSIDLTSGSTDTQS
TRBV2	TRBJ2-1	ASSELAGKDEQF
TRBV20-1	TRBJ2-7	SARDYRELAGAYEQY
TRBV6-4	TRBJ2-3	ASSVSGTSEVNQDTQY
TRBV7-8	TRBJ2-7	ASSLREVHEQY
TRBV20-1	TRBJ1-2	SALYGYT
TRBV5-1	TRBJ1-2	ASSTPRPGQGADYGYT
TRBV7-9	TRBJ2-2	ASSLTTGTGTAPTGELF
TRBV15	TRBJ1-1	ATSRDTNTEAF
TRBV7-2	TRBJ2-7	ASVRTDYEQY
TRBV9	TRBJ2-1	ASSVAGGGGNEQF
TRBV19	TRBJ2-7	ASSIGTGVRYEQY
TRBV6-1	TRBJ2-7	ASSEGEGSSYEQY
TRBV28	TRBJ1-1	ASSRRGANTEAF
TRBV6-1	TRBJ1-2	ASSPDLNYGYT
TRBV14	TRBJ1-5	ATLYLCASSAGTVNQPQH